This paragraph reports one T cell receptor beta chain. Seattle patient enrollment occurred during active infection, with longitudinal follow-up thereafter. The sample belongs to a study of blood T cell repertoires in COVID-19. On the study more broadly: Acute and convalescent COVID-19 samples came from the United States, Italy and Spain.

Authors' methods: By means of reference gene primer amplification, nucleated cell counts were estimated. Sequencing used immunoSEQ multiplex PCR; TCRdb keeps in-frame clones, though not all of them. V, J and clone size were drawn from that table, and D and trimming were deduced from the DNA. In the table there are hundreds of thousands of clones, about 83% of which are singletons. This CDR3 is 17 amino acids long. Germline V gene sequence: CDR1 SEHNR, CDR2 FQNEAQ (reference sequence). Trimming cost V 4 bases and J 7 bases; bases outside gene matches: 11. The sequenced material came from peripheral blood. This chain uses TRBV7-9 with TRBJ1-6; 9 nucleotides align to TRBD1. The origin of this receptor is a young woman with COVID-19, enrolled during active disease. CDR3 in DNA: TGTGCCAGCAGCTCGGCGCGGGACGACAGGGGGAATTCACCCCTCCACTTT. This sequence encodes CASSSARDDRGNSPLHF.